The clone carrying this T cell receptor beta chain has ten or more counts. The library protocol tagged individual cDNA molecules with unique molecular identifiers. TCRdb independently ran MiXCR on the 5' RACE reads; one entry per CDR3 protein. The sample yields approximately 70,000 distinct CDR3 sequences, more than 10% seen once. This sample is part of a study of early T cells in non-severe SARS-CoV-2 infection. Study-level background: Bulk RNA from unsorted whole blood was sequenced; chains were unpaired.

There are 16 residues in the CDR3. The J segment lost 7 bases and the V segment lost 2 bases, leaving 11 bases of the junction unmatched. CDR1 MNHEY and CDR2 SVGAGI come from the germline V gene. The receptor comes from an adult who was a healthcare worker with PCR-confirmed SARS-CoV-2 infection or an uninfected control (not recorded which). The donor label of this sample is uncertain. This sample comprised whole blood, obtained at baseline. This sequence joins TRBV6-5 and TRBJ2-5, with TRBD2 matching 9 bases. CDR3 sequence: CASSYGKTSGPGTQYF. The CDR3, as DNA: TGTGCCAGCAGTTACGGCAAGACTAGCGGTCCTGGGACCCAGTACTTC.